The source of this TCR beta chain is a study of a mutant IDH1 vaccine in newly diagnosed glioma. Study in general: Among treated patients, about 62% were male and around 40% female, and mean age was roughly 40 years.

The V end was cut by 5 bases, the J end by 3 bases, with 11 bases between. Per germline, CDR1 SQVTM and CDR2 ANQGSEA. The CDR3 consists of 13 residues. Time point reported: week 11, during vaccination. Vaccination used 300 ug of mutant IDH1 20-mer peptide per dose, with topical imiquimod. Each of the donors came in with new WHO grade 3 or 4 astrocytomas that were IDH1-mutant and ATRX-lost. In this sample, this clone turned up a few times. Antigen unknown. The protocol was immunoSEQ multiplex PCR, while the TCRdb copy is restricted to in-frame clones and leaves out a portion. Here the sample spans tens of thousands of clones, 80% being singletons. Study outcomes and limitations: Changes to the top peripheral T cell clonotypes appeared unrelated to pseudoprogression.

The clonotype was recovered from a middle-aged man with glioma. The sequencing here drew on PBMCs, taken from a glioma patient whose treatment included an IDH1 peptide vaccine. The genes are TRBV29-1 and TRBJ1-5, with D tentatively TRBD1 (5 bases). The CDR3 sequence: CSVSQGNNQPQHF. CDR3 DNA sequence: TGCAGCGTTTCTCAGGGAAACAATCAGCCCCAGCATTTT.